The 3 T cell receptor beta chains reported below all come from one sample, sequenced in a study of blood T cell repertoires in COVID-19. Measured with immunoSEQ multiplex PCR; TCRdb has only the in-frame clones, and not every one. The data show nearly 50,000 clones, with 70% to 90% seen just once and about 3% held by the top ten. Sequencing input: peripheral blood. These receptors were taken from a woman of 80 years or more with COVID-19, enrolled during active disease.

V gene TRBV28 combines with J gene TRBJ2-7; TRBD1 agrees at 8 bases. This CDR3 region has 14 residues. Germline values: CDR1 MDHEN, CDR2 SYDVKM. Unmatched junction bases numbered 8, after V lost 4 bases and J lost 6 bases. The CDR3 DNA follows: TGTGCCAGCAGTTCAGGGGGCGGATGGGTCGAGCAGTACTTC. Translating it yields CASSSGGGWVEQYF.

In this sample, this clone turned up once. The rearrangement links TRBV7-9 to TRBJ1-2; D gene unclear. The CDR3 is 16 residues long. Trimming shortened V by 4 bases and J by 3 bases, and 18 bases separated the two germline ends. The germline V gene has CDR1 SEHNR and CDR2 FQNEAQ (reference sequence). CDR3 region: CASSSRKGGGDYGYTF. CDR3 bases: TGTGCCAGCAGCTCCCGCAAAGGCGGCGGCGACTATGGCTACACCTTC.

The CDR3 DNA is TGTGCCAGCAGGCAAACTAGCGGGATCTACAATGAGCAGTTCTTC. It translates to CASRQTSGIYNEQFF. This rearrangement joins TRBV11-2 to TRBJ2-1; 10 bases match TRBD2. There are 15 residues in the CDR3. The germline V gene encodes CDR1 SGHAT and CDR2 FQNNGV. J lost 3 bases, V lost 6 bases, and 5 bases had no gene match.